A selection of T cell receptor beta chains follows, all from one sample in a study of T cell repertoires in cytomegalovirus infection. TCRdb processed the reads anew with MiXCR; each CDR3 protein has one entry. Of around 500,000 distinct CDR3 sequences in the sample, about 39% were seen once. Their specific antigens are unknown. The sequencing here drew on cultured PBMCs, taken from culture after CMV antigen stimulation. The receptors were gathered from a human donor in good health (CMV status not recorded). Some clones in this sample may be carry-over from other donors' samples. Each CDR3 is given without its conserved first and last residue.

ASSSDLGWDNQPQH TRBJ1-5 TRBV28
ASSLEASGETQY TRBJ2-5 TRBV5-4
ASSLGSGANVLT TRBJ2-6 TRBV12-3/TRBV12-4
ASIPSYNEQF TRBJ2-1 TRBV27
ASSLVGPAAGTFPYEQY TRBJ2-7 TRBV7-2
ASSTRGRDYGYT TRBJ1-2 TRBV7-2
ASTYGETQY TRBJ2-5 TRBV7-2
ASSLSIGTEKLF TRBJ1-4 TRBV28
ASSLPRQPQH TRBJ1-5 TRBV7-8
ASSLTGIGQPQH TRBJ1-5 TRBV19
ASSPLGAQY TRBJ2-5 TRBV7-2
ASSELRGTNEQF TRBJ2-1 TRBV2
ASGGTNQPQH TRBJ1-5 TRBV6-6
ASSLAAGGRGATQY TRBJ2-3 TRBV11-1
ATTASRTDLQDTQY TRBJ2-3 TRBV10-3
SARDWANTEAF TRBJ1-1 TRBV20-1
ASSLRSAGEQY TRBJ2-7 TRBV12-3/TRBV12-4
SASSRGHTDTQY TRBJ2-3 TRBV20-1
ASRGLTGELF TRBJ2-2 TRBV6-6
ATPGGQGYGYT TRBJ1-2 TRBV12-3/TRBV12-4
SAVAERLTDTQY TRBJ2-3 TRBV20-1
ASSLAGGQGAGNTIY TRBJ1-3 TRBV7-2
ASSQRTDSYEQY TRBJ2-7 TRBV7-4